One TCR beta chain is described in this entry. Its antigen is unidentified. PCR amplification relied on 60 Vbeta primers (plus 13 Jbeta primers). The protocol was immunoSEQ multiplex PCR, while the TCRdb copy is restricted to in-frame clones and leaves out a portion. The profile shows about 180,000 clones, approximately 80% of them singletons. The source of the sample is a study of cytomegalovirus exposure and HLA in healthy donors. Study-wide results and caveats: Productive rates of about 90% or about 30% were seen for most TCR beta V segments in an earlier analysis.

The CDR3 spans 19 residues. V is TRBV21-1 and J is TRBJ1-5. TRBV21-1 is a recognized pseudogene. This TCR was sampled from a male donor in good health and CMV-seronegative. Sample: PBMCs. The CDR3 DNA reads TGTGCCAGCAGCAAACGGGGGGGAGAGGGGAGGGGTGGCAATCAGCCCCAGCATTTT. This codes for CASSKRGGEGRGGNQPQHF.